The rows below give T cell receptor beta chains drawn from one sample of a study of blood T cell repertoires in COVID-19. Profiling relied on immunoSEQ multiplex PCR, and the TCRdb table lists in-frame clones only, not all of them. Of approximately 100,000 clones listed, 81% are singletons. The material sequenced was peripheral blood. Receptors were obtained from a man in his sixties with acute or convalescent COVID-19. The CDR3 runs from the conserved cysteine through the conserved F or W. The order of the fields is V gene, J gene, CDR3 length, clone size, D gene, CDR3 protein, CDR3 DNA. D genes are given only for firm matches. Rows give clone size only sometimes, using once, few, many, or a class for an expanded clone.

V gene: TRBV24-1
J gene: TRBJ2-3
CDR3 length: 15
clone size: .
D gene: .
CDR3 protein: CATSDRLTSTDTQYF
CDR3 DNA: TGTGCCACCAGTGATAGGCTGACTAGCACAGATACGCAGTATTTT

V gene: TRBV4-1
J gene: TRBJ2-5
CDR3 length: 13
clone size: .
D gene: .
CDR3 protein: CASSDRVQETQYF
CDR3 DNA: TGCGCCAGCAGCGATAGAGTACAAGAGACCCAGTACTTC

V gene: TRBV5-4
J gene: TRBJ2-5
CDR3 length: 14
clone size: once
D gene: TRBD1
CDR3 protein: CASSPTGGRETQYF
CDR3 DNA: TGTGCCAGCAGCCCCACAGGGGGCCGGGAGACCCAGTACTTC

V gene: TRBV6-2/TRBV6-3
J gene: TRBJ1-5
CDR3 length: 15
clone size: .
D gene: .
CDR3 protein: CASSGGTGSNQPQHF
CDR3 DNA: TGTGCCAGCAGCGGCGGAACAGGGAGCAATCAGCCCCAGCATTTT

V gene: TRBV30
J gene: TRBJ1-5
CDR3 length: 14
clone size: .
D gene: .
CDR3 protein: CAWSVGAVNQPQHF
CDR3 DNA: TGTGCCTGGAGTGTAGGGGCGGTCAATCAGCCCCAGCATTTT

V gene: TRBV11-3
J gene: TRBJ2-1
CDR3 length: 15
clone size: .
D gene: TRBD2
CDR3 protein: CASSWGGTGVDEQFF
CDR3 DNA: TGTGCCAGCAGCTGGGGGGGGACGGGCGTTGATGAGCAGTTCTTC

V gene: TRBV6-1
J gene: TRBJ2-1
CDR3 length: 15
clone size: once
D gene: TRBD2
CDR3 protein: CASRRLRGSVNEQFF
CDR3 DNA: TGTGCCAGCAGGCGGTTGCGGGGGTCGGTCAATGAGCAGTTCTTC

V gene: TRBV12-3/TRBV12-4
J gene: TRBJ1-4
CDR3 length: 13
clone size: .
D gene: .
CDR3 protein: CASTVHGRGKLFF
CDR3 DNA: TGTGCCAGCACCGTACACGGTAGGGGAAAACTGTTTTTT

V gene: TRBV5-1
J gene: TRBJ2-1
CDR3 length: 15
clone size: many
D gene: TRBD2
CDR3 protein: CASSSELAVYNEQFF
CDR3 DNA: TGCGCCAGCAGCTCGGAACTAGCGGTTTACAATGAGCAGTTCTTC

V gene: TRBV28
J gene: TRBJ2-3
CDR3 length: 14
clone size: .
D gene: .
CDR3 protein: CASSLGVRPDTQYF
CDR3 DNA: TGTGCCAGCAGTTTGGGAGTCCGCCCCGATACGCAGTATTTT

V gene: TRBV6-6
J gene: TRBJ2-3
CDR3 length: 17
clone size: .
D gene: TRBD2
CDR3 protein: CASSQGLAGVSTDTQYF
CDR3 DNA: TGTGCCAGCAGTCAGGGACTAGCGGGCGTAAGCACAGATACGCAGTATTTT

V gene: TRBV10-3
J gene: TRBJ2-2
CDR3 length: 17
clone size: .
D gene: TRBD1
CDR3 protein: CAISGPGQGSNTGELFF
CDR3 DNA: TGTGCCATCAGTGGACCGGGACAGGGCTCGAACACCGGGGAGCTGTTTTTT

V gene: TRBV12-3/TRBV12-4
J gene: TRBJ1-5
CDR3 length: 13
clone size: .
D gene: .
CDR3 protein: CASRQGSNQPQHF
CDR3 DNA: TGTGCCAGCAGGCAGGGTAGCAATCAGCCCCAGCATTTT

V gene: TRBV6-5
J gene: TRBJ2-5
CDR3 length: 13
clone size: once
D gene: .
CDR3 protein: CASRPQYQETQYF
CDR3 DNA: TGTGCCAGCAGACCTCAGTACCAAGAGACCCAGTACTTC

V gene: TRBV6-5
J gene: TRBJ1-1
CDR3 length: 13
clone size: few
D gene: TRBD1
CDR3 protein: CASSLDRVTEAFF
CDR3 DNA: TGTGCCAGCAGCCTGGACAGGGTGACTGAAGCTTTCTTT

V gene: TRBV7-2
J gene: TRBJ1-2
CDR3 length: 14
clone size: few
D gene: TRBD1
CDR3 protein: CASSLGTGGTGYTF
CDR3 DNA: TGTGCCAGCAGCTTAGGGACAGGGGGCACTGGCTACACCTTC

V gene: TRBV27
J gene: TRBJ2-7
CDR3 length: 14
clone size: .
D gene: .
CDR3 protein: CASSPGPGSHEQYF
CDR3 DNA: TGTGCCAGCAGCCCCGGGCCAGGGTCCCACGAGCAGTACTTC

V gene: TRBV11-2
J gene: TRBJ2-3
CDR3 length: 16
clone size: .
D gene: TRBD2
CDR3 protein: CASSLASGRATDTQYF
CDR3 DNA: TGTGCCAGCAGCCTCGCTAGCGGGAGGGCCACAGATACGCAGTATTTT

V gene: TRBV28
J gene: TRBJ2-7
CDR3 length: 15
clone size: .
D gene: .
CDR3 protein: CASSLSSRVPYEQYF
CDR3 DNA: TGTGCCAGCAGTTTATCGAGCAGGGTGCCTTACGAGCAGTACTTC

V gene: TRBV3-1/TRBV3-2
J gene: TRBJ2-2
CDR3 length: 15
clone size: .
D gene: .
CDR3 protein: CASSRPGVRTGELFF
CDR3 DNA: TGTGCCAGCAGCCGACCGGGAGTTCGAACCGGGGAGCTGTTTTTT

V gene: TRBV30
J gene: TRBJ1-2
CDR3 length: 13
clone size: .
D gene: .
CDR3 protein: CAWSGLTDYGYTF
CDR3 DNA: TGTGCCTGGAGTGGGTTAACAGATTATGGCTACACCTTC

V gene: TRBV3-1/TRBV3-2
J gene: TRBJ1-1
CDR3 length: 14
clone size: few
D gene: .
CDR3 protein: CASSPQLMNTEAFF
CDR3 DNA: TGTGCCAGCAGCCCCCAACTCATGAACACTGAAGCTTTCTTT

V gene: TRBV10-1
J gene: TRBJ2-2
CDR3 length: 16
clone size: .
D gene: .
CDR3 protein: CASSEVGGTNTGELFF
CDR3 DNA: TGCGCCAGCAGTGAGGTTGGGGGGACGAACACCGGGGAGCTGTTTTTT

V gene: TRBV3-1/TRBV3-2
J gene: TRBJ2-3
CDR3 length: 19
clone size: .
D gene: TRBD2
CDR3 protein: CASSRKIGVNSGSSDTQYF
CDR3 DNA: TGTGCCAGCAGCCGCAAGATCGGTGTAAATAGCGGGAGCTCAGATACGCAGTATTTT

V gene: TRBV7-7
J gene: TRBJ2-2
CDR3 length: 15
clone size: .
D gene: TRBD1
CDR3 protein: CASSLGTGSTGELFF
CDR3 DNA: TGTGCTAGCAGCCTCGGGACAGGGAGCACCGGGGAGCTGTTTTTT

V gene: TRBV11-2
J gene: TRBJ2-2
CDR3 length: 12
clone size: .
D gene: .
CDR3 protein: CASSSYTGELFF
CDR3 DNA: TGTGCCAGCAGCTCGTACACCGGGGAGCTGTTTTTT

V gene: TRBV6-5
J gene: TRBJ1-2
CDR3 length: 16
clone size: .
D gene: .
CDR3 protein: CASSYSRTALNYGYTF
CDR3 DNA: TGTGCCAGCAGTTACTCGAGAACAGCCTTAAACTATGGCTACACCTTC

V gene: TRBV10-3
J gene: TRBJ1-6
CDR3 length: 17
clone size: .
D gene: .
CDR3 protein: CAISETGQSSYNSPLHF
CDR3 DNA: TGTGCCATCAGTGAAACGGGACAAAGCTCCTATAATTCACCCCTCCACTTT

V gene: TRBV27
J gene: TRBJ2-2
CDR3 length: 16
clone size: once
D gene: .
CDR3 protein: CASSLSRQANTGELFF
CDR3 DNA: TGTGCCAGCAGTTTATCGCGACAGGCAAACACCGGGGAGCTGTTTTTT

V gene: TRBV7-9
J gene: TRBJ1-1
CDR3 length: 15
clone size: .
D gene: .
CDR3 protein: CASSLGAGLNTEAFF
CDR3 DNA: TGTGCCAGCAGCTTAGGCGCGGGCCTGAACACTGAAGCTTTCTTT

V gene: TRBV19
J gene: TRBJ2-1
CDR3 length: 15
clone size: .
D gene: TRBD1
CDR3 protein: CASSMGQGFGNEQFF
CDR3 DNA: TGTGCCAGTAGTATGGGACAGGGCTTCGGCAATGAGCAGTTCTTC

V gene: TRBV5-4
J gene: TRBJ2-5
CDR3 length: 13
clone size: .
D gene: .
CDR3 protein: CASSLSSRETQYF
CDR3 DNA: TGTGCCAGCAGCTTGAGCAGCAGGGAGACCCAGTACTTC

V gene: TRBV11-3
J gene: TRBJ2-1
CDR3 length: 13
clone size: .
D gene: .
CDR3 protein: CASSLTGNNEQFF
CDR3 DNA: TGTGCCAGCAGCTTAACGGGTAACAATGAGCAGTTCTTC

V gene: TRBV4-1
J gene: TRBJ2-1
CDR3 length: 15
clone size: .
D gene: TRBD1
CDR3 protein: CASSHTVPGQGRQFF
CDR3 DNA: TGCGCCAGCAGCCATACTGTCCCGGGACAGGGTCGGCAGTTCTTC

V gene: TRBV7-9
J gene: TRBJ1-1
CDR3 length: 11
clone size: .
D gene: .
CDR3 protein: CASSSGFEAFF
CDR3 DNA: TGTGCCAGCAGCTCGGGGTTTGAAGCTTTCTTT

V gene: TRBV10-2
J gene: TRBJ1-5
CDR3 length: 15
clone size: .
D gene: .
CDR3 protein: CASSVEGKGNQPQHF
CDR3 DNA: TGCGCCAGCAGTGTAGAGGGTAAGGGCAATCAGCCCCAGCATTTT

V gene: TRBV2
J gene: TRBJ2-5
CDR3 length: 14
clone size: .
D gene: TRBD1
CDR3 protein: CASTVTGGRETQYF
CDR3 DNA: TGTGCCAGCACCGTGACAGGGGGAAGGGAGACCCAGTACTTC

V gene: TRBV4-1
J gene: TRBJ1-3
CDR3 length: 15
clone size: many
D gene: .
CDR3 protein: CASSPQGLGGNTIYF
CDR3 DNA: TGCGCCAGCAGCCCGCAGGGTCTGGGTGGAAACACCATATATTTT

V gene: TRBV5-1
J gene: TRBJ2-1
CDR3 length: 15
clone size: .
D gene: .
CDR3 protein: CASSPTSGLRDEQFF
CDR3 DNA: TGCGCCAGCAGCCCGACTAGTGGGCTAAGGGATGAGCAGTTCTTC

V gene: TRBV29-1
J gene: TRBJ1-1
CDR3 length: 16
clone size: .
D gene: TRBD1
CDR3 protein: CSVLKDRGSMNTEAFF
CDR3 DNA: TGCAGCGTGTTGAAGGACAGGGGATCCATGAACACTGAAGCTTTCTTT

V gene: TRBV11-2
J gene: TRBJ2-3
CDR3 length: 15
clone size: .
D gene: TRBD1
CDR3 protein: CASSSQGATTDTQYF
CDR3 DNA: TGTGCCAGCAGCTCTCAGGGGGCGACCACAGATACGCAGTATTTT

V gene: TRBV7-6
J gene: TRBJ2-1
CDR3 length: 12
clone size: .
D gene: .
CDR3 protein: CASSLGLAIQFF
CDR3 DNA: TGTGCCAGCAGCTTGGGACTGGCCATACAGTTCTTC

V gene: TRBV18
J gene: TRBJ1-5
CDR3 length: 16
clone size: .
D gene: TRBD1
CDR3 protein: CASSLTGGYSNQPQHF
CDR3 DNA: TGTGCCAGCTCACTAACAGGGGGCTATAGCAATCAGCCCCAGCATTTT

V gene: TRBV27
J gene: TRBJ2-2
CDR3 length: 16
clone size: once
D gene: TRBD2
CDR3 protein: CASSVLSGRGTGELFF
CDR3 DNA: TGTGCCAGCAGTGTCCTTAGCGGGAGAGGCACCGGGGAGCTGTTTTTT

V gene: TRBV2
J gene: TRBJ1-6
CDR3 length: 17
clone size: .
D gene: TRBD1
CDR3 protein: CASSEITTGRRNSPLHF
CDR3 DNA: TGTGCCAGCAGTGAGATCACGACAGGGAGACGGAATTCACCCCTCCACTTT

V gene: TRBV9
J gene: TRBJ2-2
CDR3 length: 15
clone size: .
D gene: TRBD1
CDR3 protein: CASRADRGNTGELFF
CDR3 DNA: TGTGCCAGCAGAGCGGACAGGGGAAACACCGGGGAGCTGTTTTTT

V gene: TRBV7-9
J gene: TRBJ2-1
CDR3 length: 13
clone size: .
D gene: TRBD2
CDR3 protein: CASSLSGLAEQFF
CDR3 DNA: TGTGCCAGCAGCTTAAGTGGACTAGCAGAGCAGTTCTTC

V gene: TRBV29-1
J gene: TRBJ2-3
CDR3 length: 12
clone size: .
D gene: .
CDR3 protein: CSVKESPDTQYF
CDR3 DNA: TGCAGCGTTAAAGAAAGCCCAGATACGCAGTATTTT

V gene: TRBV19
J gene: TRBJ2-1
CDR3 length: 16
clone size: .
D gene: .
CDR3 protein: CASSGRSARGYNEQFF
CDR3 DNA: TGTGCCAGCAGTGGTAGGTCAGCTCGGGGTTACAATGAGCAGTTCTTC

V gene: TRBV4-1
J gene: TRBJ1-2
CDR3 length: 13
clone size: .
D gene: TRBD1
CDR3 protein: CASSHGQGYGYTF
CDR3 DNA: TGCGCCAGCAGCCACGGACAGGGGTATGGCTACACCTTC

V gene: TRBV6-2/TRBV6-3
J gene: TRBJ2-7
CDR3 length: 16
clone size: .
D gene: TRBD1
CDR3 protein: CASSYRDRGASYEQYF
CDR3 DNA: TGTGCCAGCAGTTACCGGGACAGGGGGGCCTCCTACGAGCAGTACTTC

V gene: TRBV14
J gene: TRBJ1-2
CDR3 length: 14
clone size: .
D gene: .
CDR3 protein: CASSQVQGFYGYTF
CDR3 DNA: TGTGCCAGCAGCCAAGTACAGGGATTCTATGGCTACACCTTC

V gene: TRBV25-1
J gene: TRBJ2-2
CDR3 length: 18
clone size: few
D gene: TRBD1
CDR3 protein: CASSEAKGGSLNTGELFF
CDR3 DNA: TGTGCCAGCAGTGAGGCGAAAGGGGGCTCGCTGAACACCGGGGAGCTGTTTTTT

V gene: TRBV5-1
J gene: TRBJ1-3
CDR3 length: 16
clone size: few
D gene: .
CDR3 protein: CASSWGHPISGNTIYF
CDR3 DNA: TGCGCCAGCAGCTGGGGACACCCCATCTCTGGAAACACCATATATTTT